This T cell receptor beta chain was recovered during a study of T cells in Graves' hyperthyroidism and ophthalmopathy. Study-wide results and limits: Ophthalmopathy prediction by the model preceded onset by a median about 6 months.

As concerns this clonotype: Its antigen is still unknown. The junction shows a germline mismatch at one end, possibly a read error.

RNA transcripts gave rise to amplified TCR beta CDR3 regions. Using the HTBI primer set, a first-round RT-PCR was run on the TCR CDR3. TCRdb re-analysed the multiplex PCR reads in MiXCR, keeping a single row per CDR3 protein. The sample holds some 50,000 distinct CDR3 sequences, about half seen once. This sequence originates from a woman between 50 and 59 years old with Graves' ophthalmopathy. Sequences were obtained from blood.

CDR3 sequence reads: CASSSAGVAGELFF. The DNA for the CDR3 is TGTGCCAGCAGCTCAGCAGGGGTCGCCGGGGAGCTGTTTTTC. The chain combines TRBV11-3 with TRBJ2-2, with D possibly matching TRBD1 (6 bases). Germline CDR1 reads SGHNT; CDR2 reads YENEEA. This CDR3 contains 14 residues.